This T cell receptor beta chain was captured in a study of OX40 agonist ivuxolimab in advanced cancers. Patients were ineligible given autoimmune disease history or systemic immunosuppression. This clone has a handful of counts. Germline assignment: CDR1 SEHNR and CDR2 FQNEAQ (reference sequence). The ends lost 5 bases at V and 5 bases at J; junction bases unmatched: 4. CDR3 length equals 13 residues. Data came from immunoSEQ multiplex PCR; TCRdb stores just in-frame clones and leaves some out. Of about 53,000 clones listed, roughly 84% are singletons. The J gene is TRBJ2-5, the V gene TRBV7-9; 8 nucleotides match TRBD1. The source of this sequence is an adult with an advanced solid tumor such as melanoma, head and neck, liver or kidney cancer. This specimen consisted of CD4+ or CD8+ T cells sorted from blood, obtained in a trial of the OX40 agonist ivuxolimab. The CDR3 loop reads CASSPRGPETQYF. CDR3 in DNA: TGTGCCAGCAGCCCCAGGGGGCCCGAGACCCAGTACTTC. The entire variable domain, with the rest obtained from reference TRBV7-9 and TRBJ2-5, is as follows: DTGVSQNPRHKITKRGQNVTFRCDPISEHNRLYWYRQTLGQGPEFLTYFQNEAQLEKSRLLSDRFSAERPKGSFSTLEIQRTEQGDSAMYLCASSPRGPETQYFGPGTRLLVL.